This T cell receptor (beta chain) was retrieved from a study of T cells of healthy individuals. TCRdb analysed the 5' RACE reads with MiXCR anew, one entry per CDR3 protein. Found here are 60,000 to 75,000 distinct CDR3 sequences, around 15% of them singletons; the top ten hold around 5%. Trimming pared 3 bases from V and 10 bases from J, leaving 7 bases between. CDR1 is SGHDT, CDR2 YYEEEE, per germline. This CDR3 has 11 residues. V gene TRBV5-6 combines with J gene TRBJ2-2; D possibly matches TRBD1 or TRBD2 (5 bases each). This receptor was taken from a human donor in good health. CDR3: CASSWDAELFF. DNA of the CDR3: TGTGCCAGCAGCTGGGACGCGGAGCTGTTTTTT.